This T cell receptor (beta chain) came from a study of blood T cells in healthy people across ages. Study outcomes and limitations: Fewer expanded clones and more diversity marked long-lived versus aged donors. While age rose, TCR beta diversity per million T cells dropped in a roughly linear way.

A second PCR of 7 to 11 cycles used a sample-barcoded 5' primer and a J-beta primer mix. One entry per CDR3 protein results from TCRdb running MiXCR on the 5' RACE reads. The data hold around 990,000 distinct CDR3 sequences, with roughly two fifths observed a single time. CDR3 length equals 16 residues. V lost 1 base and J 6 bases, leaving 18 bases between the germline ends. Germline CDR1 SGHTA, CDR2 FQGNSA. Comments on this clonotype: The antigen is not known.

The clonotype was recovered from a young man in good health. The chain employs TRBV7-2 and TRBJ1-2; tentatively, D is TRBD1 (5 bases). Material for sequencing was blood. CDR3 loop: CASSLEWDGGKNGYTF. The CDR3 DNA reads TGTGCCAGCAGCTTAGAATGGGACGGGGGAAAGAATGGCTACACCTTC.